This section outlines one TCR beta chain sequence together with its context. Antigen specificity is unknown. The PCR made use of 60 Vbeta and 13 Jbeta primers. TCRdb's table, derived via immunoSEQ multiplex PCR, lists solely in-frame clones and lacks some. In the table there are about 140,000 clones, 70% to 85% of which are singletons. Germline CDR1 reads SEHNR; CDR2 reads FQNEAQ (reference sequence). This CDR3 contains 12 residues. V was pared by 1 base and J by 5 bases, with 5 bases between. This entry is derived from a study of cytomegalovirus exposure and HLA in healthy donors. Study-wide context: As an earlier analysis found, around 190 million T cells yielded about 120 million unique TCR beta sequences.

Study-level results: Most subjects had HLA-A and HLA-B alleles reportedly predicted accurately by TCR beta sequences.

The sequence was collected from a man aged 35 to 55 in good health and CMV-seropositive. The material sequenced was PBMCs. The chain couples TRBV7-9 to TRBJ1-1; no reliable D call. Here the CDR3 reads CASSLGPTEAFF. The CDR3 DNA follows: TGTGCCAGCAGCTTAGGGCCGACTGAAGCTTTCTTT.